This T cell receptor (beta chain) was observed in a study of T-cell reconstitution after alpha-beta-depleted transplantation in children. Study-wide results and caveats: Roughly two months post-transplant, alpha-beta T cells reportedly originated from several hundred graft clones that had expanded. T-cell counts and diversity at one year following transplant were attributed mainly to newly produced T cells. Some patients' high day-60 TCRbeta diversity was traced to surviving recipient T cells and thymic progenitors.

This clonotype has only a few counts. Its matching antigen is unknown. Molecular barcoding with unique molecular identifiers was used for the TCRbeta library. TCRdb used MiXCR to reprocess the PCR reads, holding one entry per CDR3 protein. The sample includes 150,000 to 200,000 distinct CDR3 sequences, roughly 6.5% of them seen just once. The CDR3 is 16 residues long. The V gene's germline CDR1 is MNHEY and CDR2 SMNVEV (reference sequence). V shed 0 bases, J shed 4 bases, and the junction held 5 bases outside the gene matches. V is TRBV27 and J is TRBJ2-1, with TRBD2 matching over 8 bases. The TCR was taken from a girl under three years old with combined immunodeficiency, due to receive a stem cell transplant. Here the sequenced sample was PBMCs, taken before TCRalphabeta/CD19-depleted stem cell transplant. CDR3 region: CASSLSSGSRYNEQFF. CDR3 coding DNA: TGTGCCAGCAGTTTATCCAGCGGGAGCCGATACAATGAGCAGTTCTTC.